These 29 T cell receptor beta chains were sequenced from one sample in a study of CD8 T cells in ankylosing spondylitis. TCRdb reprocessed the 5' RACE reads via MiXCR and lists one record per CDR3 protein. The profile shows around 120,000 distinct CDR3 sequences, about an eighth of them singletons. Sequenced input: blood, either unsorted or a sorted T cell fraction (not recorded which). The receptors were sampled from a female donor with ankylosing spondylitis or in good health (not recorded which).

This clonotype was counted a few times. The CDR3 DNA sequence: TGCAGTGCTAGACCTACTAGGTTTGAGACCCAGTACTTC. Amino acid sequence: CSARPTRFETQYF. V is TRBV20-1 and J is TRBJ2-5, with a weak D call TRBD2 (5 bases). In germline, CDR1 is DFQATT, CDR2 SNEGSKA (reference sequence). V gave up 2 bases and J gave up 5 bases, with 12 bases separating them. CDR3 length: 13 residues.

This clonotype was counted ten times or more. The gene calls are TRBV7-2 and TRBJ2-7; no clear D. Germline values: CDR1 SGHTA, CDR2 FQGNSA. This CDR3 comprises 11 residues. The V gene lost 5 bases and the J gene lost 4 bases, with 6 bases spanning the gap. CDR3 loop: CASSGRYEQYF. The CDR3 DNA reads TGTGCCAGCAGCGGACGGTACGAGCAGTACTTC.

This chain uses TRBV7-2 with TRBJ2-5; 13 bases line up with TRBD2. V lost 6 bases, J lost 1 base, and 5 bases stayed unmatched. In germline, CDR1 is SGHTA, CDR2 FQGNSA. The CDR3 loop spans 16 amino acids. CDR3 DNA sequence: TGTGCCAGCAGAGCCCGACTAGCGGGGGGCCAAGAGACCCAGTACTTC. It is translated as CASRARLAGGQETQYF.

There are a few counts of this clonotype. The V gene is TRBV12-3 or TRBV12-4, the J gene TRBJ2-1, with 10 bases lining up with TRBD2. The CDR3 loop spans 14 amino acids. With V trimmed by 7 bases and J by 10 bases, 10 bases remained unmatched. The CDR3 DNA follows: TGTGCCAGCACGTCGAGCGGGGGGGCGAGGGAGCAGTTCTTC. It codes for CASTSSGGAREQFF.

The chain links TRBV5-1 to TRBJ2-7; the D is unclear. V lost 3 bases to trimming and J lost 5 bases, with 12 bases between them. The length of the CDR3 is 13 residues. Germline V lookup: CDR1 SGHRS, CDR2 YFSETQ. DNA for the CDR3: TGCGCCAGCAGCTCTGAACCTGGGAACGAGCAGTACTTC. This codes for CASSSEPGNEQYF.

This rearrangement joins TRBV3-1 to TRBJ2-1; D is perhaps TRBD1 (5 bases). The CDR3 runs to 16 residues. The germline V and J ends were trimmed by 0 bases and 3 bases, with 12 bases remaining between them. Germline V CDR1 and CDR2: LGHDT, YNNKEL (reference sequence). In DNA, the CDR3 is TGTGCCAGCAGCCAAGATTTGGACACATACTACAATGAGCAGTTCTTC. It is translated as CASSQDLDTYYNEQFF.

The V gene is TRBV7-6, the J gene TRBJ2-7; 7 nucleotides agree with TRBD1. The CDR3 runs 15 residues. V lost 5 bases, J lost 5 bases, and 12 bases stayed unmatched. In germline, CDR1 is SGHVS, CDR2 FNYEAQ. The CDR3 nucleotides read TGTGCCAGCAGCGACAGCCGAGACAGGGTGCACGAGCAGTACTTC. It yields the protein CASSDSRDRVHEQYF.

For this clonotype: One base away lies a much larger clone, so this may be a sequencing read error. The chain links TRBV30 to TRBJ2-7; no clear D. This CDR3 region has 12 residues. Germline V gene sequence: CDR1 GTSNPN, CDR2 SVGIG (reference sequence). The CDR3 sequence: CTWSVSGYEQYF. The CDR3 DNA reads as TGTACCTGGAGTGTCTCAGGCTACGAGCAGTACTTC.

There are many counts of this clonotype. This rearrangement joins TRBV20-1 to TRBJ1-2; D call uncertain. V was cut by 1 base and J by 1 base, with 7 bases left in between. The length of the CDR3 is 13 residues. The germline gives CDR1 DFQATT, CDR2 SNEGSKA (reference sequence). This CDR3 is CSARVGFNYGYTF. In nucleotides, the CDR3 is TGCAGTGCTAGAGTCGGTTTTAACTATGGCTACACCTTC.

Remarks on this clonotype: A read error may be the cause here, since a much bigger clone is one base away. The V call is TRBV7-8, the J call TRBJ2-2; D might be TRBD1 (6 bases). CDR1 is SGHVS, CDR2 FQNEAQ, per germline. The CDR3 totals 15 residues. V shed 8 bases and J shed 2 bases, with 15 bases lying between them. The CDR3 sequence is CASRTGQLNTGELFF. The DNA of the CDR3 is TGTGCCAGCCGAACAGGGCAACTTAACACCGGGGAGCTGTTTTTT.

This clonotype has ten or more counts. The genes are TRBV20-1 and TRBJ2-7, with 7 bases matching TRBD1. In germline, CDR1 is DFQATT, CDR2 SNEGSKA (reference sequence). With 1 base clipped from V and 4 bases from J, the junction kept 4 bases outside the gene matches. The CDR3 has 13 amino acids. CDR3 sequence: CSARGGQTYEQYF. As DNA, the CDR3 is TGCAGTGCTAGAGGGGGACAGACATACGAGCAGTACTTC.

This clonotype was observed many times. The DNA of the CDR3 is TGCGCCAGCAGCTTAGGTTCTAGTAACACCGGGGAGCTGTTTTTT. Amino acid sequence: CASSLGSSNTGELFF. The V call is TRBV5-1, the J call TRBJ2-2; unclear D gene. Trimming stripped 2 bases from V and 2 bases from J, with 10 bases between. The germline CDR1 and CDR2 sequences are SGHRS and YFSETQ. This CDR3 is built from 15 residues.

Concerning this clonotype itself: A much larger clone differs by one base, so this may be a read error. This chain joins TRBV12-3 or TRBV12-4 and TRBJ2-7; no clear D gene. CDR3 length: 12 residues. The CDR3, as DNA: TGTGCCAGCAGCCAACGCGTTAGAGAGCAGTGCTTC. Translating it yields CASSQRVREQCF.

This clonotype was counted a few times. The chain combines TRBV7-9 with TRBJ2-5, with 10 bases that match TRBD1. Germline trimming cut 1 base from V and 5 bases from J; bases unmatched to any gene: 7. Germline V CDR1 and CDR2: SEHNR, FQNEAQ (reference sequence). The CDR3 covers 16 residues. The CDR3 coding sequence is TGTGCCAGCAGCTTAGGGGACAGGGGCCATTTGGAGACCCAGTACTTC. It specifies CASSLGDRGHLETQYF. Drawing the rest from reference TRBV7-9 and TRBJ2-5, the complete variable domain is DTGVSQNPRHKITKRGQNVTFRCDPISEHNRLYWYRQTLGQGPEFLTYFQNEAQLEKSRLLSDRFSAERPKGSFSTLEIQRTEQGDSAMYLCASSLGDRGHLETQYFGPGTRLLVL.

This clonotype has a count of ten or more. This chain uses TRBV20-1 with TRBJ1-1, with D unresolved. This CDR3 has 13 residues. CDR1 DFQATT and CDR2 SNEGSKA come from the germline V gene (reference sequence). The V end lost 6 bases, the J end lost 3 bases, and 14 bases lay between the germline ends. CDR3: CSAGSRADTEAFF. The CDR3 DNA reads TGCAGTGCCGGATCGAGGGCAGACACTGAAGCTTTCTTT.

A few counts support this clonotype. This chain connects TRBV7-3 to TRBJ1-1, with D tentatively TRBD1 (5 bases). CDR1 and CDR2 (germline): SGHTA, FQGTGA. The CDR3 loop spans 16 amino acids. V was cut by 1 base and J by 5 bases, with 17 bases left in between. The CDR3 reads CASSLKWRAGRTEAFF. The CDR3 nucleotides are TGTGCCAGCAGCTTAAAGTGGAGGGCAGGGAGGACTGAAGCTTTCTTT.

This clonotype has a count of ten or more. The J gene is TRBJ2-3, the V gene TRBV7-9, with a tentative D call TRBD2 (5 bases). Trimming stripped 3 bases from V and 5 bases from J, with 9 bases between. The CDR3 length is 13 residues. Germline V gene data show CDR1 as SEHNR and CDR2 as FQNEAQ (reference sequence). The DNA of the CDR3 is TGTGCCAGCAGCTTCGGACTCGGAGATACGCAGTATTTT. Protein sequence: CASSFGLGDTQYF.

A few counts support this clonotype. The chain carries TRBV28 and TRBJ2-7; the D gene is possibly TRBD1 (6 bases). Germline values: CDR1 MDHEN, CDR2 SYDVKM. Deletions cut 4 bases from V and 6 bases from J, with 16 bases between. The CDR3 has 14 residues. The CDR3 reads CASSSTGLSAEQYF. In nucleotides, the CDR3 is TGTGCCAGCAGTTCCACAGGGCTTAGCGCCGAGCAGTACTTC.

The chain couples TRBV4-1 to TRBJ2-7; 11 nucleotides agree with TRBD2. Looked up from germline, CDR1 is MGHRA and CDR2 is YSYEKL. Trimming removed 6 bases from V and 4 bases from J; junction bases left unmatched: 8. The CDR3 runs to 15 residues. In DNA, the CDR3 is TGCGCCAGCAGTCAGCTGGGACTAGCGGCATACGAGCAGTACTTC. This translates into CASSQLGLAAYEQYF.

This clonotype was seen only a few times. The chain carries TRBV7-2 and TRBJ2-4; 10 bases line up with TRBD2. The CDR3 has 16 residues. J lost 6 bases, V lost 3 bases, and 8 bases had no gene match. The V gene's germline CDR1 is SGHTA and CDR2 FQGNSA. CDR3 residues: CASSFTSGGAGNIQYF. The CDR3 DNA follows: TGTGCCAGCAGCTTTACGAGCGGGGGGGCCGGAAACATTCAGTACTTC.

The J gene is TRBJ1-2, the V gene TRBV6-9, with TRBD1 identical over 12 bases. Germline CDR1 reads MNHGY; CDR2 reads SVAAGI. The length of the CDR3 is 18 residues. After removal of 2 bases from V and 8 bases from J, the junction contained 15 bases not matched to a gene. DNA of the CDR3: TGTGCCAGCAGTTATCCCGGGACAGGGGGCGTCGGGAGTAAGGGCTACACCTTC. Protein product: CASSYPGTGGVGSKGYTF.

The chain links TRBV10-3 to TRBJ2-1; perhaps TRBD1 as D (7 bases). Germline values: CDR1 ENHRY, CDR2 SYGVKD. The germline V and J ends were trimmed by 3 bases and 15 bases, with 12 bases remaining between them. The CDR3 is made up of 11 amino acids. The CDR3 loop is CAISDRGVVFF. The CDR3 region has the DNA TGTGCCATCAGTGACAGGGGGGTGGTGTTCTTC.

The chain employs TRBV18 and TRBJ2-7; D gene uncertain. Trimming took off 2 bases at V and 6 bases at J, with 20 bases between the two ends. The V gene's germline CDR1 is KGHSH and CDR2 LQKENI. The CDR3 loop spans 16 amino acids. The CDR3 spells CASSPIWAVGYCEQYF. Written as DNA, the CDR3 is TGTGCCAGCTCACCAATTTGGGCGGTAGGGTACTGCGAGCAGTACTTC.

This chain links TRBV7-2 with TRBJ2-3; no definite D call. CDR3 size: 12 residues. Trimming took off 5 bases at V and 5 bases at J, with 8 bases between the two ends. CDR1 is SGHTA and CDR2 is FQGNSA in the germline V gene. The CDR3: CASSRTGDTQYF. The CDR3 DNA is TGTGCCAGCAGCCGGACGGGAGATACGCAGTATTTT.

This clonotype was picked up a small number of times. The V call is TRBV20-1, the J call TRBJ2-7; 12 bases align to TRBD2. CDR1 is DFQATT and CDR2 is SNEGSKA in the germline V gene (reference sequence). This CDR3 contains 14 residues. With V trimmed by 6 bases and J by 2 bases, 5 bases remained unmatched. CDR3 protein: CSAPRTSGTYEQYF. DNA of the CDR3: TGCAGTGCACCCAGGACTAGCGGGACCTACGAGCAGTACTTC.

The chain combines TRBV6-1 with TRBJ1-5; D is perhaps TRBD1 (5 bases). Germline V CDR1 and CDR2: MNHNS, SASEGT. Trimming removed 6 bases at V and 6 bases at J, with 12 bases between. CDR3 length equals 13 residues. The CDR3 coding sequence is TGTGCCAGCAGCCCGGGACGTTCTCAGCCCCAGCATTTT. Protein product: CASSPGRSQPQHF.

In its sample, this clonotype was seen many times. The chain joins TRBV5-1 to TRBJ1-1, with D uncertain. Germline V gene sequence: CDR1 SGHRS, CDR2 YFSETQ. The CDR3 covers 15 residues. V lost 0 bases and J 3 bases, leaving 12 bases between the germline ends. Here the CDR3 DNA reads TGCGCCAGCAGCTTGGCCGTTGGGCATGACACTGAAGCTTTCTTT. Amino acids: CASSLAVGHDTEAFF. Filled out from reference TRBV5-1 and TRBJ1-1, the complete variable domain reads KAGVTQTPRYLIKTRGQQVTLSCSPISGHRSVSWYQQTPGQGLQFLFEYFSETQRNKGNFPGRFSGRQFSNSRSEMNVSTLELGDSALYLCASSLAVGHDTEAFFGQGTRLTVV.

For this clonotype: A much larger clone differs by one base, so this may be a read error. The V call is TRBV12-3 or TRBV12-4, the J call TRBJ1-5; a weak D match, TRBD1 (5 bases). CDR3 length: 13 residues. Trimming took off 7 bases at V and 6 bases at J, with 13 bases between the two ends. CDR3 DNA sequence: TGTGCCAGCAATTTGGGGCCCCCTCAGCCCCAGCATTTT. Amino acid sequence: CASNLGPPQPQHF.

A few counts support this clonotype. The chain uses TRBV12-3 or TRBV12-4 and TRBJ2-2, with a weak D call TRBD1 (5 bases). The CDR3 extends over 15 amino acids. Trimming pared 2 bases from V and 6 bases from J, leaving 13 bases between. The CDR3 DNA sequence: TGTGCCAGCAGTTTAACAGGTCAAGGCCCCGGGGAGCTGTTTTTT. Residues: CASSLTGQGPGELFF.